Listed here are 31 T cell receptor beta chains from one sample, sequenced in a study of human T cells and chemical hapten exposure. Time point noted: patch test 1, 2 weeks after DPC sensitization. Treatment meaning: therapeutic diphenylcyclopropenone sensitization with weekly scalp DPC. Via MiXCR, TCRdb re-called the RACE reads, giving one row per CDR3 protein. The data hold approximately 400,000 distinct CDR3 sequences, with nearly 5% observed a single time. The sequenced sample was whole blood, obtained in connection with sensitization to the hapten diphenylcyclopropenone (DPC). These receptors originate from a woman aged 45-59 years with alopecia areata. Some clones in this sample may be carry-over from other donors' samples.

The chain joins TRBV3-1 to TRBJ1-1; tentatively, D is TRBD1 (5 bases). CDR1 is LGHDT and CDR2 is YNNKEL in the germline V gene (reference sequence). Trimming cost V 5 bases and J 1 base, with 11 bases left between them. The CDR3 spans 14 residues. This CDR3 is CASSSTRGNTEAFF. Here the CDR3 DNA reads TGTGCCAGCAGCTCAACGAGGGGGAACACTGAAGCTTTCTTT.

As to this clonotype: At one end the junction does not follow the germline gene, possibly because of a read error. V usage is TRBV18 and J usage is TRBJ1-1; a possible D gene is TRBD1 (6 bases). Per the germline V gene, CDR1 is KGHSH and CDR2 is LQKENI. CDR3 length equals 14 residues. For the CDR3, the DNA is TGTGCCAGCTCTCAAGGCGCAGGGGTCACTGTAGCTTTCTTT. Amino acid sequence: CASSQGAGVTVAFF.

This clonotype has more than one count but fewer than ten. V is TRBV12-3 or TRBV12-4 and J is TRBJ1-5; the match to TRBD1 covers 7 bases. J gave up 6 bases and V 3 bases, and 5 bases lay outside the gene matches. The CDR3 is made up of 14 amino acids. CDR3 nucleotides: TGTGCCAGCAGTTTCGCAGGGGGACGTCAGCCCCAGCATTTT. It specifies CASSFAGGRQPQHF.

This clonotype was counted many times. The chain links TRBV28 to TRBJ1-4, with D perhaps matching TRBD1 (6 bases). Trimming cost V 9 bases and J 4 bases, with 18 bases left between them. The CDR3 totals 15 residues. Germline CDR1 and CDR2: MDHEN and SYDVKM. CDR3 nucleotide sequence: TGTGCCAGTAGCGGACAGTGGACAAATAATGAAAAACTGTTTTTT. Its translation: CASSGQWTNNEKLFF.

This clonotype was counted many times. The chain recombines TRBV9 with TRBJ1-6; D might be TRBD1 (6 bases). The germline V and J ends were trimmed by 3 bases and 9 bases, with 10 bases remaining between them. Germline-derived CDR1 and CDR2 are SGDLS and YYNGEE. The CDR3 runs to 13 residues. CDR3 in amino acids: CASSEGDGSPLHF. The CDR3 coding sequence is TGTGCCAGCAGCGAGGGGGACGGTTCACCCCTCCACTTT. Filled out from reference TRBV9 and TRBJ1-6, the complete variable domain reads DSGVTQTPKHLITATGQRVTLRCSPRSGDLSVYWYQQSLDQGLQFLIQYYNGEERAKGNILERFSAQQFPDLHSELNLSSLELGDSALYFCASSEGDGSPLHFGNGTRLTVT.

This chain connects TRBV12-3 or TRBV12-4 to TRBJ1-4, with D perhaps matching TRBD1 (6 bases). This CDR3 is built from 14 residues. Trimming left V 5 bases short and J 2 bases short, with 9 bases between. The CDR3 nucleotides read TGTGCCAGCAGTCCTACAGGGACTAATGAAAAACTGTTTTTT. Its translation: CASSPTGTNEKLFF.

This clonotype was counted between two and nine times. The V and J genes are TRBV20-1 and TRBJ1-6, with 9 positions matching TRBD1. V shed 6 bases, J shed 8 bases, and the junction held 11 bases outside the gene matches. Germline CDR1 reads DFQATT; CDR2 reads SNEGSKA (reference sequence). The length of the CDR3 is 15 residues. CDR3 nucleotides: TGCAGTGCCCGGAGCCCGGGACAGGGCTATTCACCCCTCCACTTT. It is translated as CSARSPGQGYSPLHF.

The sample holds a few counts of this clonotype. The rearrangement joins TRBV27 to TRBJ1-5; D is unresolved. The V gene's germline CDR1 is MNHEY and CDR2 SMNVEV (reference sequence). The CDR3 is 13 residues long. V shed 2 bases and J shed 5 bases, with 7 bases lying between them. The CDR3 DNA sequence: TGTGCCAGCAGTTTAATGGGAGATCAGCCCCAGCATTTT. It encodes CASSLMGDQPQHF.

V gene TRBV7-9 combines with J gene TRBJ2-2; 8 nucleotides agree with TRBD1. This CDR3 is built from 16 residues. J was trimmed by 4 bases and V by 4 bases; bases with no gene match: 8. The germline V gene encodes CDR1 SEHNR and CDR2 FQNEAQ (reference sequence). The CDR3 reads CASSSPPGGSTGELFF. The CDR3 nucleotides are TGTGCCAGCAGCTCACCCCCAGGGGGCAGCACCGGGGAGCTGTTTTTT.

This clonotype was observed a handful of times. The chain recombines TRBV7-2 with TRBJ2-3; 8 positions agree with TRBD2. Germline V CDR1 and CDR2: SGHTA, FQGNSA. CDR3 length equals 16 residues. Losses at the gene ends were 2 bases for V and 0 bases for J; bases not matched to a gene: 4. The CDR3 DNA reads as TGTGCCAGCAGCTTATTTAGCGGGGAAAGCACAGATACGCAGTATTTT. This gives the protein CASSLFSGESTDTQYF.

This clonotype was seen repeatedly, ten times or more. The chain links TRBV29-1 to TRBJ2-1; 8 bases are a match to TRBD2. The CDR3 contains 16 residues. The V segment lost 3 bases and the J segment 0 bases; nucleotides outside the gene matches: 7. CDR1 is SQVTM and CDR2 is ANQGSEA in the germline V gene. The chain's CDR3 is CSVDRGGRLSYNEQFF. The CDR3 coding sequence is TGCAGCGTTGACCGGGGGGGCCGGCTCTCCTACAATGAGCAGTTCTTC.

The rearrangement uses TRBV11-2 and TRBJ1-2; D remains unclear. This CDR3 region has 16 residues. Per germline, CDR1 SGHAT and CDR2 FQNNGV. V gave up 1 base and J gave up 4 bases, with 16 bases separating them. The CDR3 DNA is TGTGCCAGCAGCTTAGTCCGAGGTAGTATGAGCTATGGCTACACCTTC. This gives the protein CASSLVRGSMSYGYTF.

The sample holds many counts of this clonotype. This chain joins TRBV12-3 or TRBV12-4 and TRBJ2-2, with 7 bases matching TRBD1. V dropped 6 bases and J dropped 6; count of bases not matched to a gene: 4. The CDR3 has 13 amino acids. CDR3 amino acids: CASSNRGAGELFF. CDR3 coding DNA: TGTGCCAGCAGCAACAGGGGAGCCGGGGAGCTGTTTTTT.

This clonotype turned up a few times. This sequence joins TRBV5-1 and TRBJ1-3; D unclear. CDR1 and CDR2 (germline): SGHRS, YFSETQ. V was shortened by 0 bases and J by 4 bases, with 8 bases between the two germline ends. This CDR3 is built from 14 residues. CDR3 in DNA: TGCGCCAGCAGCTTGGGACCCGGAGGAAACACCATATATTTT. Translated, it gives CASSLGPGGNTIYF. Full variable domain (remainder filled in from reference TRBV5-1 and TRBJ1-3): KAGVTQTPRYLIKTRGQQVTLSCSPISGHRSVSWYQQTPGQGLQFLFEYFSETQRNKGNFPGRFSGRQFSNSRSEMNVSTLELGDSALYLCASSLGPGGNTIYFGEGSWLTVV.

This clonotype has only a few counts. This chain joins TRBV20-1 and TRBJ1-1, with no clear D. The CDR3 extends over 16 amino acids. Germline V gives CDR1 DFQATT, CDR2 SNEGSKA (reference sequence). The V end was cut by 4 bases, the J end by 2 bases, with 20 bases between. The CDR3 is CSAKKGGFWENTEAFF. DNA of the CDR3: TGCAGTGCTAAGAAGGGAGGTTTTTGGGAAAACACTGAAGCTTTCTTT.

This clonotype was found many times. The chain links TRBV24-1 to TRBJ2-3; 7 bases agree with TRBD2. The junction had 8 bases not matched to a gene; V was cut back by 9 bases and J by 0 bases. The CDR3 is 15 amino acids. Per the germline V gene, CDR1 is KGHDR and CDR2 is SFDVKD. The CDR3 DNA reads as TGTGCCACCGCAGCCGATAGCGGGAGCACAGATACGCAGTATTTT. Protein: CATAADSGSTDTQYF.

This clonotype was detected only a few times. The gene calls are TRBV24-1 and TRBJ2-3; D may be TRBD2 (6 bases). Per the germline V gene, CDR1 is KGHDR and CDR2 is SFDVKD. V shed 1 base and J shed 4 bases, with 14 bases lying between them. This CDR3 is 16 amino acids long. CDR3 protein: CATSDLVGPGADTQYF. The CDR3 bases are TGTGCCACCAGTGATTTAGTGGGGCCGGGGGCAGATACGCAGTATTTT.

This clonotype was detected ten times or more. The chain carries TRBV29-1 and TRBJ2-5; 11 nucleotides line up with TRBD1. The CDR3 length is 16 residues. Unmatched junction bases numbered 9, after V lost 0 bases and J lost 6 bases. Per the germline V gene, CDR1 is SQVTM and CDR2 is ANQGSEA. CDR3 loop: CSVEDRTGQGAKTQYF. The CDR3, as DNA: TGCAGCGTTGAAGATCGGACCGGACAGGGGGCGAAGACCCAGTACTTC.

This clonotype was seen many times. This chain joins TRBV27 and TRBJ2-7; 7 nucleotides line up with TRBD1. The CDR3 runs to 14 residues. Losses at the gene ends were 5 bases for V and 3 bases for J; bases not matched to a gene: 7. Per germline, CDR1 MNHEY and CDR2 SMNVEV (reference sequence). The CDR3 here is CASSRGTVFYEQYF. The CDR3 DNA follows: TGTGCCAGCAGTAGGGGGACAGTATTCTACGAGCAGTACTTC.

In its sample, this clonotype was seen many times. The chain links TRBV4-3 to TRBJ2-7; D ambiguous. In germline, CDR1 is LGHNA, CDR2 YSLEER. The CDR3 is made up of 16 amino acids. Trimming took 0 bases from V and 1 from J, leaving 13 bases between them. Written as DNA, the CDR3 is TGCGCCAGCAGCCAAGATTTAGCAGGCCGATCCTACGAGCAGTACTTC. Translating gives CASSQDLAGRSYEQYF.

This clonotype was picked up many times. The CDR3 is CASSYLPQQPQHF. The CDR3 nucleotides are TGTGCCAGCAGTTATCTCCCCCAACAGCCCCAGCATTTT. The rearrangement links TRBV6-5 to TRBJ1-5; no definite D call. Trimming pared 3 bases from V and 7 bases from J, leaving 10 bases between. The CDR3 contains 13 residues. In germline, CDR1 is MNHEY, CDR2 SVGAGI.

This clonotype appeared many times. This sequence joins TRBV27 and TRBJ2-7; D uncertain. CDR1 and CDR2 from the germline V gene are MNHEY and SMNVEV (reference sequence). The ends were cut back, 9 bases at V and 3 bases at J, with 9 bases in the middle. CDR3 length: 11 residues. The CDR3 sequence is CARGVYYEQYF. For the CDR3, the DNA is TGTGCCAGGGGCGTTTACTACGAGCAGTACTTC.

There are a few counts of this clonotype. This chain links TRBV18 with TRBJ2-5; the match to TRBD1 covers 8 bases. The CDR3 contains 16 residues. In germline, CDR1 is KGHSH, CDR2 LQKENI. The V and J ends lost 0 bases and 0 bases, in that order; junction bases with no gene match: 3. CDR3 sequence: CASSPPTGDNQETQYF. CDR3 nucleotide sequence: TGTGCCAGCTCACCACCGACAGGGGATAACCAAGAGACCCAGTACTTC.

In this sample, this clonotype turned up a few times. The gene calls are TRBV28 and TRBJ2-3; D is possibly TRBD2 (5 bases). Per germline, CDR1 MDHEN and CDR2 SYDVKM. The length of the CDR3 is 11 residues. V was pared by 11 bases and J by 3 bases, with 9 bases between. DNA for the CDR3: TGTGCCGCCTCGGGGACAGATACGCAGTATTTT. Its translation is CAASGTDTQYF. Drawing the rest from reference TRBV28 and TRBJ2-3, the complete variable domain is DVKVTQSSRYLVKRTGEKVFLECVQDMDHENMFWYRQDPGLGLRLIYFSYDVKMKEKGDIPEGYSVSREKKERFSLILESASTNQTSMYLCAASGTDTQYFGPGTRLTVL.

In its sample, this clonotype was seen many times. V gene TRBV4-3 combines with J gene TRBJ1-3; 7 positions agree with TRBD1. J was trimmed by 2 bases and V by 0 bases; bases with no gene match: 1. The CDR3 contains 15 residues. Germline V gene lookup returns CDR1 LGHNA and CDR2 YSLEER. The CDR3, as DNA: TGCGCCAGCAGCCAAGATGGGACAGCTGGAAACACCATATATTTT. As protein: CASSQDGTAGNTIYF.

In this sample, this clonotype turned up a few times. The chain recombines TRBV3-1 with TRBJ2-1; D uncertain. Between the trimmed V and J ends, which lost 1 base and 4 bases, there was a span of 11 bases. Germline lookup yields CDR1 LGHDT and CDR2 YNNKEL (reference sequence). The length of the CDR3 is 15 residues. The CDR3 reads CASSQGRVRYNEQFF. In DNA form, the CDR3 reads TGTGCCAGCAGCCAAGGTAGGGTGCGGTACAATGAGCAGTTCTTC.

The rearrangement joins TRBV7-9 to TRBJ2-3; 13 nucleotides match TRBD2. The J segment lost 6 bases and the V segment lost 8 bases, leaving 11 bases of the junction unmatched. Germline CDR1 SEHNR, CDR2 FQNEAQ (reference sequence). The CDR3 contains 16 residues. Here the CDR3 reads CASHRPWTSGSDTQYF. The CDR3 DNA reads as TGTGCCAGCCATCGCCCCTGGACTAGCGGGAGTGATACGCAGTATTTT.

The V call is TRBV7-9, the J call TRBJ2-7; D is perhaps TRBD1 or TRBD2 (5 bases each). The V end lost 6 bases, the J end lost 2 bases, and 14 bases lay between the germline ends. Germline V gives CDR1 SEHNR, CDR2 FQNEAQ (reference sequence). This CDR3 spans 14 amino acids. The DNA of the CDR3 is TGTGCCAGCAGTTTTCCGGGGCCGACCTACGAGCAGTACTTC. It encodes CASSFPGPTYEQYF.

Ten or more counts support this clonotype. The chain uses TRBV7-3 and TRBJ2-3; D uncertain. CDR3 length equals 15 residues. The germline V gene has CDR1 SGHTA and CDR2 FQGTGA. Trimming took 4 bases from V and 1 from J, leaving 12 bases between them. CDR3 sequence (DNA): TGTGCCAGCAGCTCATCCCCGGCAGGCACAGATACGCAGTATTTT. It yields the protein CASSSSPAGTDTQYF.

This clonotype occurred a few times. The rearrangement links TRBV18 to TRBJ1-3, with TRBD1 matching over 8 bases. Germline loops: CDR1 KGHSH, CDR2 LQKENI. J was trimmed by 3 bases and V by 6 bases; bases with no gene match: 4. The CDR3 is made up of 14 amino acids. The CDR3 DNA is TGTGCCAGCTCTCCGGACAGGGATGGAAACACCATATATTTT. This encodes CASSPDRDGNTIYF.

At least ten counts were recorded for this clonotype. The CDR3 DNA sequence: TGTGCCATCAGTGAGTCCCCAGGGGGATCCACAGATACGCAGTATTTT. It yields the protein CAISESPGGSTDTQYF. V gene TRBV10-3 combines with J gene TRBJ2-3; TRBD1 matches at 7 bases. The germline gives CDR1 ENHRY, CDR2 SYGVKD. CDR3 length: 16 residues. J was trimmed by 2 bases and V by 0 bases; bases with no gene match: 5.